This T cell receptor beta chain was sequenced during a study of neurological immune-mediated disorders. Study-level results: It was HTLV-1-associated myelopathy that showed the most TCR clonal expansion, while multiple sclerosis showed the least, falling below healthy controls.

This clonotype was seen repeatedly, ten times or more. The target antigen is unknown. The cDNA was synthesized by means of template-switch 5'RACE, which was carried out with 10-nucleotide random UMIs. Sequencing runs each generated in excess of 190 million TCR-beta sequences derived from 15-18 subjects. TCRdb ran MiXCR on the 5' RACE reads and lists one entry per CDR3 protein. The sample yields over 25,000 distinct CDR3 sequences, 9.5% to 13% seen once. The V gene lost 1 base and the J gene lost 11 bases, with 8 bases spanning the gap. The CDR3 has 10 amino acids. CDR1 and CDR2 (germline): DFQATT, SNEGSKA (reference sequence).

The TCR comes from a woman between 55 and 75 years old in good health. The sequenced sample was PBMCs. The rearrangement links TRBV20-1 to TRBJ1-1; D call uncertain. CDR3 protein: CSARVGSAFF. The DNA for the CDR3 is TGCAGTGCTAGAGTGGGGTCGGCTTTCTTT.